This TCR beta chain was sequenced during a study of T-cell memory formation after mild COVID-19. Whole-study results and caveats: CD4/CD8 balance held among clones contracting day 15 to 85, and later expanders leaned CD4+.

The CDR3 covers 15 residues. CDR1 is SGHTA, CDR2 FQGNSA, per germline. V was shortened by 3 bases and J by 0 bases, with 11 bases between the two germline ends. This clonotype appeared a few times. The target antigen is unknown. TCRdb re-derived calls from the 5' RACE reads in MiXCR, one entry per CDR3 protein. The sample includes about 250,000 distinct CDR3 sequences, roughly 17% of them seen just once. The sequencing sample was made of PBMCs or a T cell subset sorted from them (not recorded which). This chain connects TRBV7-2 to TRBJ1-1, with a weak D call TRBD1 (5 bases). The source is a man between 18 and 29 years old who had mild COVID-19 (a few samples of this study predate the infection). Cell type and time point are not known. CDR3 nucleotides: TGTGCCAGCAGCTTCGGGGCAGCGATGAACACTGAAGCTTTCTTT. As protein: CASSFGAAMNTEAFF.